This TCR beta chain was found in a study of human T cells and chemical hapten exposure. This clonotype was recorded at least ten times. Its target is not known. With V trimmed by 6 bases and J by 12 bases, 7 bases remained unmatched. This CDR3 contains 12 residues. In germline, CDR1 is SQVTM, CDR2 ANQGSEA. TCRdb called the RACE reads again in MiXCR, with one record for every CDR3 protein. Of about 85,000 distinct CDR3 sequences in the sample, 8.5% to 9% were seen once. This sample's time point: pre-sensitization, week 0. Treatment described: therapeutic diphenylcyclopropenone sensitization with weekly scalp DPC. Donors, patients with alopecia ranging from 18 to 70 years old and judged suitable for DPC, provided samples. Points from the study as a whole: Counts of expanded TCRs at PT1 were positively correlated with patch test score.

The V and J genes are TRBV29-1 and TRBJ1-4; 10 bases fit TRBD1. The material was whole blood, obtained in connection with sensitization to the hapten diphenylcyclopropenone (DPC). This TCR derives from a man aged 35 to 55 with alopecia areata. Some clones in this sample may be carry-over from other donors' samples. The CDR3 reads CSVGTGERELFF. DNA of the CDR3: TGCAGCGTGGGGACAGGGGAGCGGGAACTGTTTTTT.